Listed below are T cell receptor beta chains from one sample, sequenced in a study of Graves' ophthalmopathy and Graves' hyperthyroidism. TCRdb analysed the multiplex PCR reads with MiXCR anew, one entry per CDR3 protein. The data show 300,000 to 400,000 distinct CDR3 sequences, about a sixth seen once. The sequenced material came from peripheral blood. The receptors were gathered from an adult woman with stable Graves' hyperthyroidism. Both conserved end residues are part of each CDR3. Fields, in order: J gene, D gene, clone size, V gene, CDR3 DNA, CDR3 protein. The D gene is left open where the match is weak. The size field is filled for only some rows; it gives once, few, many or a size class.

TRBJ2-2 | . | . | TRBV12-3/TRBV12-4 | TGTGCCAGCAGGCCCTCTTTGAAAACCGGGGAGCTGTTTTTT | CASRPSLKTGELFF
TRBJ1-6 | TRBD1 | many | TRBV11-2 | TGTGCCAGCAGGGAGACAGGGGAGTCACCCCTCCACTTT | CASRETGESPLHF
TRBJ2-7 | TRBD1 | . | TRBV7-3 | TGTGCCAGCAGCTTAAAAGGGGGCAAGTACGAGCAGTACTTC | CASSLKGGKYEQYF
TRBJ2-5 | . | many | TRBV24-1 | TGTGCCACCGGGGAGGTAATTGGGGCCGGGGAGACCCAGTACTTC | CATGEVIGAGETQYF
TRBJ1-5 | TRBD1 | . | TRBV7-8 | TGTGCCAGCAGCTTAGTTGGGACAGGGGGACAGCCCCAGCATTTT | CASSLVGTGGQPQHF
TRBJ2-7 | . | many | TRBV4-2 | TGTGCCAGCAGCCAGGGGTCAGGGGCGACCTCCTACGAGCAGTACTTC | CASSQGSGATSYEQYF
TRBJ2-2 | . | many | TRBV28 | TGTGCCAGCACAAAACAGGGGAACACCGGGGAGCTGTTTTTT | CASTKQGNTGELFF
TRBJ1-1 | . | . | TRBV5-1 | TGCGCCAGCAGCTTGGGGAGAGGGGTTGGGAGCACTGAAGCTTTCTTT | CASSLGRGVGSTEAFF
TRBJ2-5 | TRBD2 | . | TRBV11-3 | TGTGCCAGCAGCTCATTCCGGGGGGAAGAGACCCAGTACTTC | CASSSFRGEETQYF
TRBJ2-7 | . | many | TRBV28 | TGTGCCAGCAGTGTCAGAAACTACGAGCAGTACTTC | CASSVRNYEQYF
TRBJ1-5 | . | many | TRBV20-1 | TGCAGTGCTAGGGGCGGGGCCGGAAGCAATCAGCCCCAGCATTTT | CSARGGAGSNQPQHF
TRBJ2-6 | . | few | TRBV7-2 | TGTGCCAGCAGCTTACAGTTTAGCTCTGGGGCCAACGTCCTGACTTTC | CASSLQFSSGANVLTF
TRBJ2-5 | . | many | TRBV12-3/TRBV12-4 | TGTGCCAGCAGTTTGGGGGCCGAATCTCAAGAGACCCAGTACTTC | CASSLGAESQETQYF
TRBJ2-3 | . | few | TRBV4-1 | TGCGCCAGCAGCCAAGCTCCTGCAGGACCAGATACGCAGTATTTT | CASSQAPAGPDTQYF
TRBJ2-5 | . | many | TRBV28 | TGTGCCAGCAGTTTGATGGTAGCGGAGGCACAAGAGACCCAGTACTTC | CASSLMVAEAQETQYF